This entry concerns a single T cell receptor beta chain. This sample was taken from a study of monozygotic twins with inflammatory bowel disease. TCRdb re-called the 5' RACE reads; one entry per CDR3 protein, DNA not given. The repertoire table contains 170,000 or so distinct CDR3 sequences. This clonotype was sampled from a human donor with ulcerative colitis or Crohn's disease, or a healthy co-twin of an affected twin (not recorded which). The sequencing input was blood.

CDR3 sequence reads: CASSLEGEQYF. The gene calls are TRBV5-1 and TRBJ2-7. CDR3 length: 11 residues. CDR1 and CDR2 (germline): SGHRS, YFSETQ.